This is a list of T cell receptor beta chains from one sample in a study of blood T cell repertoires in COVID-19. Profiling relied on immunoSEQ multiplex PCR, and the TCRdb table lists in-frame clones only, not all of them. Of more than 85,000 clones in the sample, roughly 92% were seen once. The sample consisted of peripheral blood. Receptor source: a woman between 45 and 60 years old with COVID-19, enrolled during active disease. The CDR3 runs from the conserved cysteine through the conserved F or W. Rows may omit the clone size; those that give it use once, few, many or a size class.

V	size	CDR3
TRBV6-5	NA	CASRGGQFSYNEQFF
TRBV18	NA	CASSPDNLNTEAFF
TRBV27	once	CASSRGLNTGELFF
TRBV7-9	once	CASSLADRERETQYF
TRBV6-1	NA	CASSESGRFGYTF
TRBV30	NA	CAWIRAGGEQFF
TRBV7-2	NA	CASSLLGGVRTDTQYF
TRBV5-1	NA	CASSLLGGQNAGNTIYF
TRBV11-1	NA	CASSTTSGGGTQYF
TRBV7-2	NA	CASSSAGGFSYEQYF